The entry below gives a single T cell receptor beta chain sequence along with its context. It has no known antigen specificity. Per-base qualities were not stored, and no clone one base away is much larger. Based on the germline V gene (reference sequence), the CDR1 and CDR2 sequences are LNHDA and SQIVND. The V end gives up 2 bases and the J end 1 base, leaving 3 bases in the junction not matched to a gene. The CDR3 has 15 amino acids, counting the end cysteine and phenylalanine. The kept DNA is CDR3 alone, 45 bases in frame from the first base. The CDR3 regions of human TCRbeta chains were analyzed by immunosequencing. Per the authors' processing: TCRs in the repertoires were matched against a reference library of SARS-CoV-2-specific TCRs that had been generated with the MIRA antigen-specificity platform. Breadth was defined as the fraction of unique TCRs that were SARS-CoV-2-associated, and depth was defined as the fraction of total T cells that were SARS-CoV-2-associated. Using the MIRA data, each spike-specific TCR was mapped to the spike region that the TCR reacts to and placed in a CD4 or CD8 class. Log10-transformed breadth and depth values were compared by one-way ANOVA with Sidak's multiple comparisons tests. Not all clones reach the TCRdb copy of this immuneACCESS table, which keeps in-frame sequences only. Checked studies attribute under half of the gap to unresolved V genes and leave the rest unexplained. V, J and clone size derive from that table, while D and trimming were established from the DNA sequence. The sample yields more than 85,000 clones; about 87% were counted once. 3% to 3.5% of the sample comes from the top ten.

This specimen's time point label, interpreted: baseline before first vaccination. The vaccinee samples were drawn from two UK trials, COV001 and COV002, one of which was a single-blind randomized controlled phase 2/3 trial testing AZD1222 (ChAdOx1 nCoV-19) in healthy adults. For TCRbeta chain sequencing, PBMC samples from trial participants were taken at day 0 and at day 28 after the second dose. The data originate from a study of T cell responses to AZD1222 COVID-19 vaccine (dated by TCRdb to the early 2020s). Describing the broader study: Because spike-specific TCR depth and breadth did not differ between the two schedules, AZD1222 recipients who got a second dose at roughly 4 weeks were pooled with those who got a second dose at roughly 12 weeks. TCR sequencing covered 230 or so trial participants: about 210 given two doses of AZD1222 and around 25 given two doses of MenACWY control vaccine. Trial participants were enrolled into age subgroups of 18-55, 56-69 and 70-plus years, which contained around 140, 26 and 57 TCR-sequenced participants, respectively. What the work shows at the level of the full study, not this receptor alone: After two AZD1222 doses, both the breadth and the depth of spike-specific TCRs were significantly higher than at day 0 and than in MenACWY recipients. Because no day 14 peak-response samples were available, the repertoires could be characterized only after the peak T cell response. CD4 TCRs associated with the vaccine covered the entire spike protein, and the dominant responses were in regions 160-218 and 743-854. Most participants were white British and females outnumbered males, and the authors suggested that clonal diversity may have been underestimated. Epitopes outside the regions mutated in the B.1.351 and B.1.1.7 variants were reportedly recognized by nearly half of the unique spike-specific TCRs. Conclusions about previously exposed vaccinees are limited, since just 6 or 7 AZD1222 recipients were seropositive for SARS-CoV-2 at baseline. The 56-69-year group was small, and its depth increase did not reach significance, likely because of low power.

The receptor chain draws on TRBV19 and TRBJ2-7, and 9 junctional nucleotides match TRBD1. The sample was peripheral blood, taken on day 0 of AZD1222 vaccination. The sequence was collected from an adult in good health. The bases are TGTGCCAGTAGTATACCCGGGACAGGGTCCTACGAGCAGTACTTC. It codes for CASSIPGTGSYEQYF.